The T cell receptor beta chain under discussion was sequenced for a study of blood T cell repertoires in COVID-19 (dated by TCRdb to 2019 to 2021). At the level of the whole study: Samples covering the acute and convalescent phases of COVID-19 were provided by collaborators in the United States, Italy and Spain. The repertoires were made available in a free public database intended to serve as a resource for research on the immune response to SARS-CoV-2. Samples came from the ongoing ImmuneRACE study (first 160 participants) plus 1,254 subjects from 6 global collaborators. Where available, HLA class I and class II types were taken from metadata supplied by the sample provider and were not determined by assay-based typing. The prospective study material was composed of cDNA or gDNA derived from T cells, B-cell-depleted T cells, or PBMCs. Sample metadata almost always included a de-identified subject ID, COVID-19 status, age in years and sex. Deeply sampled blood TCRbeta repertoires from subjects exposed to, actively infected with, or recovered from COVID-19 were included in the dataset.

Whole blood was collected in K2EDTA tubes by collaborating institutions according to the institutions' own protocols. For TCRbeta analysis, collaborators shipped samples in one of three forms: frozen whole blood, isolated PBMCs, or DNA extracted from either of those sample types. As regards this clone: Its antigen specificity is not known. It has no much larger one-base neighbor in the sample; base qualities were not kept.

TCRbeta CDR3 regions were amplified from genomic DNA by means of the immunoSEQ Assay, a bias-controlled multiplex PCR. In the paper's pipeline: The number of nucleated cells in each sample was estimated by amplification of reference gene primers within the assay. To quantify the absolute abundance of each unique TCRbeta CDR3 rearrangement, sequence reads were collapsed and filtered. Productive Simpson clonality was computed per sample as the square root of Simpson's diversity index over productive rearrangements. TCRdb retrieved this table from immuneACCESS and kept in-frame rearrangements only. Not all clones are present; in checked studies, unresolved V genes account for under half, and no reason is known for the remainder. The V and J calls and clone size are taken from that table; D and trimming were inferred from the DNA. The sample table holds 120,000 to 150,000 clones, of which about 86% were seen once. In total, the top ten clones hold 8.2% of the sample.

From the germline V gene, CDR1 is SGDLS and CDR2 is YYNGEE. Relative to germline, V is missing 2 bases and J is missing 4 bases, with 8 bases of the junction outside any gene match. CDR3 length: 15 amino acids, cysteine to phenylalanine. The read is trimmed to its CDR3 DNA, 45 bases read in frame from base 1. Broad study findings and their caveats: How much clinical and demographic metadata was included differed by source and by participant, and the metadata was provided uncurated.

Sequencing was done on a sample of peripheral blood. The source of this sequence is an older woman with acute or convalescent COVID-19. Recombination connected TRBV9 to TRBJ2-5; the junction holds 7 bases that match TRBD2. The DNA sequence reads TGTGCCAGCAGCGTCTCGAGCGGCGGGGGAGAGACCCAGTACTTC. Its translation is CASSVSSGGGETQYF.